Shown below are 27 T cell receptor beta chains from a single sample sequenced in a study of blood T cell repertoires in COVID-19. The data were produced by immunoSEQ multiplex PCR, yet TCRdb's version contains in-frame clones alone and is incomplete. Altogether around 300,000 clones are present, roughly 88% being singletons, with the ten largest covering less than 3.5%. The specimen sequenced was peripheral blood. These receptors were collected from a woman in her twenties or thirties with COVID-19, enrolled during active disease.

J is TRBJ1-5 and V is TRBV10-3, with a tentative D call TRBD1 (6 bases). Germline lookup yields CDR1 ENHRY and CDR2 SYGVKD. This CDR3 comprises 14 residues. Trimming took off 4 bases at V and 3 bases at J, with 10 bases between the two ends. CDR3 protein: CAISADRSNQPQHF. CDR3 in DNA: TGTGCCATCAGTGCGGACAGATCCAATCAGCCCCAGCATTTT.

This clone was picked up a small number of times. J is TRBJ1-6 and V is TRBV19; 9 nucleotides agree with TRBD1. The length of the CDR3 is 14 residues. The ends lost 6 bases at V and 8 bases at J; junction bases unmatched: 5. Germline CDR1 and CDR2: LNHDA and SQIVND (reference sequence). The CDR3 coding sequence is TGTGCCAGTAGACCGGGACAGGGATATTCACCCCTCCACTTT. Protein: CASRPGQGYSPLHF.

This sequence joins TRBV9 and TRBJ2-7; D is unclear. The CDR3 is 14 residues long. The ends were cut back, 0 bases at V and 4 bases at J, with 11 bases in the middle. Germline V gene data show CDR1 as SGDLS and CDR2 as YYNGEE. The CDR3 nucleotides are TGTGCCAGCAGCGTAGGAGCCTCCCTATACGAGCAGTACTTC. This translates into CASSVGASLYEQYF.

The CDR3 nucleotides are TGTGCCAGCAGCCCGGGTGGGGGCAGGGCCACTGGAAACACCATATATTTT. Its translation: CASSPGGGRATGNTIYF. The V call is TRBV9, the J call TRBJ1-3; D is possibly TRBD1 (6 bases). Germline assignment: CDR1 SGDLS and CDR2 YYNGEE. V shed 4 bases and J shed 2 bases, with 19 bases lying between them. The CDR3 runs 17 residues.

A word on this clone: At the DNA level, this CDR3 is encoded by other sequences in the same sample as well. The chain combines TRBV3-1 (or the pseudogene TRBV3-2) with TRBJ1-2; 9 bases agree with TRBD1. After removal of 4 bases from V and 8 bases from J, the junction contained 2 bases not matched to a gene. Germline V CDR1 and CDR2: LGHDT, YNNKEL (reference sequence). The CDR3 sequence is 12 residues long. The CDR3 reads CASSPTGGGYTF. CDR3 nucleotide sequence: TGTGCCAGCAGCCCGACAGGGGGAGGCTACACCTTC.

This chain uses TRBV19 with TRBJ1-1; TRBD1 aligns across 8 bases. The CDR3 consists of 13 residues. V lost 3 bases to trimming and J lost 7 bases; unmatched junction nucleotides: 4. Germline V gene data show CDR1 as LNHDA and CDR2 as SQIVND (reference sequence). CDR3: CASSIGTGREAFF. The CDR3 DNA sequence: TGTGCCAGTAGTATCGGGACAGGCCGTGAAGCTTTCTTT.

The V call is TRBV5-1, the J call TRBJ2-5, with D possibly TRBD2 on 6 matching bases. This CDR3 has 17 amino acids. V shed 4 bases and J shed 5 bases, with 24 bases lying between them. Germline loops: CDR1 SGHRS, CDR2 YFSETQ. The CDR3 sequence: CASSGRSRGSGLETQYF. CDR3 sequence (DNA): TGCGCCAGCAGCGGCCGGTCGAGAGGGAGCGGGTTGGAGACCCAGTACTTC.

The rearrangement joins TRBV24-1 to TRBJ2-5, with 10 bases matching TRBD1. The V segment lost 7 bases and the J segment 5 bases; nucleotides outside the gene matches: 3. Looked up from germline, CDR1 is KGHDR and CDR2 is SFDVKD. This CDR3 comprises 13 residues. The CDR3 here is CATRDRGTETQYF. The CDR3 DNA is TGTGCCACCAGGGACAGGGGGACGGAGACCCAGTACTTC.

CDR3 nucleotides: TGCAGCGTTGTTACAGATTCCTACGAGCAGTACTTC. Its translation: CSVVTDSYEQYF. This chain joins TRBV29-1 and TRBJ2-7; no firm D call. V lost 4 bases to trimming and J lost 1 base, with 8 bases between them. The CDR3 sequence is 12 residues long. Germline V gene sequence: CDR1 SQVTM, CDR2 ANQGSEA.

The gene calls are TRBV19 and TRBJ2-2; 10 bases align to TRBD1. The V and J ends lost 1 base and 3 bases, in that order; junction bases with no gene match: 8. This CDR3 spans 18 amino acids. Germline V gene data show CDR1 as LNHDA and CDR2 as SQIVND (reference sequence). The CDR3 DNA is TGTGCCAGTAGTATAGTTTTCGGGGACAGGGGCTACACCGGGGAGCTGTTTTTT. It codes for CASSIVFGDRGYTGELFF.

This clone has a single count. Written as DNA, the CDR3 is TGCGCCAGCAGCGACGGGACAGCGCGAAACACCATATATTTT. Its protein is CASSDGTARNTIYF. The chain combines TRBV5-1 with TRBJ1-3; TRBD1 agrees at 7 bases. J lost 5 bases, V lost 4 bases, and 6 bases had no gene match. Germline loops: CDR1 SGHRS, CDR2 YFSETQ. The CDR3 totals 14 residues.

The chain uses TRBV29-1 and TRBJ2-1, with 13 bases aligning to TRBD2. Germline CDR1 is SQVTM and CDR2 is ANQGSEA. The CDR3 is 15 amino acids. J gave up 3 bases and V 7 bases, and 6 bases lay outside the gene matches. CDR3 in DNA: TGCAGCGCCTGGGGACTAGCGGGGTTCTACAATGAGCAGTTCTTC. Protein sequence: CSAWGLAGFYNEQFF.

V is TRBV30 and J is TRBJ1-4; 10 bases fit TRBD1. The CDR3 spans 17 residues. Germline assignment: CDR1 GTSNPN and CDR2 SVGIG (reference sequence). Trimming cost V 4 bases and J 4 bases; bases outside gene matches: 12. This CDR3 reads CAWKRRTGGDLNEKLFF. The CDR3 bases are TGTGCCTGGAAAAGAAGGACAGGGGGAGACCTTAATGAAAAACTGTTTTTT.

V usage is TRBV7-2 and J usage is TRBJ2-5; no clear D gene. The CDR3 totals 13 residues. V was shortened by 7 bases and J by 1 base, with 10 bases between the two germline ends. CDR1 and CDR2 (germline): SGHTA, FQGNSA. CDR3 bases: TGTGCCAGCACCGGTCCTGGCCAAGAGACCCAGTACTTC. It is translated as CASTGPGQETQYF. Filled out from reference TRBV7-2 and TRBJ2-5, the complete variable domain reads GAGVSQSPSNKVTEKGKDVELRCDPISGHTALYWYRQSLGQGLEFLIYFQGNSAPDKSGLPSDRFSAERTGGSVSTLTIQRTQQEDSAVYLCASTGPGQETQYFGPGTRLLVL.

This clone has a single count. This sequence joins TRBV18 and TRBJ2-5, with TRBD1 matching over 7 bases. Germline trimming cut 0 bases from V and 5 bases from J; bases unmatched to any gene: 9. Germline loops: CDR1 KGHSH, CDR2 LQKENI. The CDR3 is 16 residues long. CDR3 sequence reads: CASSPPGQSGTETQYF. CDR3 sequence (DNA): TGTGCCAGCTCACCACCGGGACAGAGCGGTACGGAGACCCAGTACTTC.

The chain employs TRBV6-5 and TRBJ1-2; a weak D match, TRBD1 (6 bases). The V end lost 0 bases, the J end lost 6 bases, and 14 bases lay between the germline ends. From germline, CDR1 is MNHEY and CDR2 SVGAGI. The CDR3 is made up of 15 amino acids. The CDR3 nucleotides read TGTGCCAGCAGTTACTCTACAGGGCAAATTGATGGCTACACCTTC. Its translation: CASSYSTGQIDGYTF.

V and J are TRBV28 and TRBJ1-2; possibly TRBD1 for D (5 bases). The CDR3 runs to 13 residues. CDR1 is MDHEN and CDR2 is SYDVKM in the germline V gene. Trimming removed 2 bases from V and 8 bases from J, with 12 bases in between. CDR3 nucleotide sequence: TGTGCCAGCAGTTTACTCAGGGCGCAAGGCTACACCTTC. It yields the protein CASSLLRAQGYTF.

The CDR3 here is CASSQRDRNTEAFF. DNA of the CDR3: TGTGCCAGCAGCCAAAGGGACAGAAACACTGAAGCTTTCTTT. The chain employs TRBV27 and TRBJ1-1; TRBD1 aligns across 7 bases. V shed 6 bases and J 2 bases; nucleotides not matched to a gene: 6. The CDR3 runs 14 residues. Germline CDR1 MNHEY, CDR2 SMNVEV (reference sequence).

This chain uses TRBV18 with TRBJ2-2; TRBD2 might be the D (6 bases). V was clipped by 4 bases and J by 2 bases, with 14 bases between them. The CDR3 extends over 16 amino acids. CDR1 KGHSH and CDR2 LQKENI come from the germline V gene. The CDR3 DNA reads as TGTGCCAGCTCACTGCTTAGCGGAGGAAACACCGGGGAGCTGTTTTTT. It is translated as CASSLLSGGNTGELFF.

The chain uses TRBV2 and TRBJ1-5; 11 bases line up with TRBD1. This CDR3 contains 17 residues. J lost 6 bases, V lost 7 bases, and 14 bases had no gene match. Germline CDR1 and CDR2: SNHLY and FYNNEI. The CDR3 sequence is CASTGQGAGSKGQPQHF. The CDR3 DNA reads TGTGCCAGCACCGGACAGGGGGCAGGGTCTAAGGGTCAGCCCCAGCATTTT.

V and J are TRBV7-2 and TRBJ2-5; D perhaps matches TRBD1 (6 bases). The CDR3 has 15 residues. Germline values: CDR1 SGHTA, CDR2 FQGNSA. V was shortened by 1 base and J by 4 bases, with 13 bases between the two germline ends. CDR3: CASSLDRVRGETQYF. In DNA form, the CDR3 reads TGTGCCAGCAGCTTAGACAGGGTGCGAGGAGAGACCCAGTACTTC.

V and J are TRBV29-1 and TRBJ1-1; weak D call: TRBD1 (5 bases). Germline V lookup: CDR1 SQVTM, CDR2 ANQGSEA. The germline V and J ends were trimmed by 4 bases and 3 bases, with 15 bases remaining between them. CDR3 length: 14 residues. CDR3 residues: CSVGTSSRDTEAFF. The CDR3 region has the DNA TGCAGCGTTGGGACAAGTAGTAGAGACACTGAAGCTTTCTTT.

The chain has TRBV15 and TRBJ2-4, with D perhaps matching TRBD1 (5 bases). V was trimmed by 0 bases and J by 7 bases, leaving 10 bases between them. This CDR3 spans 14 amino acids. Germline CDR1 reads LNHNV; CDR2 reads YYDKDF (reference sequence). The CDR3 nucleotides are TGTGCCACCAGCAGAGAACAAGGGGCCAACATTCAGTACTTC. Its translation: CATSREQGANIQYF.

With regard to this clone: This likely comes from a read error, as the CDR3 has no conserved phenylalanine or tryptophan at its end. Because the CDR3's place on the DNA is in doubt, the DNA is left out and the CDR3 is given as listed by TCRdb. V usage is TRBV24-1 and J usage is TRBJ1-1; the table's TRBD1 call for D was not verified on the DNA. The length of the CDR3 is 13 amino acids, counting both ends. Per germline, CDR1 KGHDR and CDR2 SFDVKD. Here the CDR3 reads CATSEPKGASGMN.

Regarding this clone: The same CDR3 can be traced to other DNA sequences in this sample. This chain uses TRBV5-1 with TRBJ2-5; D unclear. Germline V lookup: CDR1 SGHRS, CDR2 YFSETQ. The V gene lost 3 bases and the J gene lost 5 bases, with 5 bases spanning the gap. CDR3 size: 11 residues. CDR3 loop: CASSSGETQYF. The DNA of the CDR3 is TGCGCCAGCAGCTCGGGTGAGACCCAGTACTTC.

CDR3 nucleotides: TGTGCCAGCAGCTTCGACACCGCCTATGGCTACACCTTC. It is translated as CASSFDTAYGYTF. The gene calls are TRBV5-4 and TRBJ1-2, with D unresolved. The V and J ends lost 2 bases and 4 bases respectively, with 9 bases between them. The germline V gene encodes CDR1 SGHNT and CDR2 YYREEE (reference sequence). CDR3 length equals 13 residues.

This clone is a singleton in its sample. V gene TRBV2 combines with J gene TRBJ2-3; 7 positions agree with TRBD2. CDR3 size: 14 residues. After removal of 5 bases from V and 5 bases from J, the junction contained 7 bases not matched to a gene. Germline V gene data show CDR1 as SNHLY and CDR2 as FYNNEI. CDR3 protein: CASSTGLERDTQYF. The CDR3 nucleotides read TGTGCCAGCAGTACTGGACTAGAGAGAGATACGCAGTATTTT.